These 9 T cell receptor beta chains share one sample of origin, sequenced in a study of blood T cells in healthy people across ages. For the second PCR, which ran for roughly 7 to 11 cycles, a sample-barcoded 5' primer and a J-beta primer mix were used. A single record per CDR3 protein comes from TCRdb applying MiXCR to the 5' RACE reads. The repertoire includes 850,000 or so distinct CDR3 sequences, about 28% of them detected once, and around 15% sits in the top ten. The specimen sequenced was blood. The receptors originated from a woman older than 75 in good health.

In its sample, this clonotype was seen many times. The CDR3 is CASSFPGTGANVLTF. Written as DNA, the CDR3 is TGTGCCAGCAGCTTCCCAGGGACAGGGGCCAACGTCCTGACTTTC. This chain links TRBV7-9 with TRBJ2-6; weak D call: TRBD1 (6 bases). CDR1 and CDR2 (germline): SEHNR, FQNEAQ (reference sequence). The CDR3 consists of 15 residues. The V end lost 3 bases, the J end lost 4 bases, and 10 bases lay between the germline ends.

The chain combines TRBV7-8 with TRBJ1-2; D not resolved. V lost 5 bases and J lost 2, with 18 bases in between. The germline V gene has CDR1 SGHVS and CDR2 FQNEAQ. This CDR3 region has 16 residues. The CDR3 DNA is TGTGCCAGCAGCCCAAAGATCACACGACAAAACTATGGCTACACCTTC. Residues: CASSPKITRQNYGYTF.

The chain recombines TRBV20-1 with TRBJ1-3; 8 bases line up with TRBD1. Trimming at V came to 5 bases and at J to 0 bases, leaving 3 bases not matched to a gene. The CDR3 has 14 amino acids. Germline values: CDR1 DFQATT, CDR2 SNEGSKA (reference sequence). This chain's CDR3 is CSARTGRSGNTIYF. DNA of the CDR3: TGCAGTGCTCGGACAGGGCGCTCTGGAAACACCATATATTTT.

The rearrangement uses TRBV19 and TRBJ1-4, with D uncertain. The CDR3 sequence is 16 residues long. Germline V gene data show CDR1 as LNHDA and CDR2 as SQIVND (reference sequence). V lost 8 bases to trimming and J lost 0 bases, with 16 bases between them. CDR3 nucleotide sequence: TGTGCCAGTCGCGAATACGATTCATCAACTAATGAAAAACTGTTTTTT. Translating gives CASREYDSSTNEKLFF.

The CDR3 loop is CSVDSSTYGYTF. Here the CDR3 DNA reads TGCAGCGTTGACAGCTCCACCTATGGCTACACCTTC. The chain couples TRBV29-1 to TRBJ1-2; D gene uncertain. CDR1 and CDR2 from the germline V gene are SQVTM and ANQGSEA. V dropped 3 bases and J dropped 4 bases, with 9 bases sitting between them. There are 12 residues in the CDR3.

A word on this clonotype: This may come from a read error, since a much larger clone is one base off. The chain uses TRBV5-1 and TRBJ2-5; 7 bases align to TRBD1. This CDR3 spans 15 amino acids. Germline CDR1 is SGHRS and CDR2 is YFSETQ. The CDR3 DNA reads TGCGTCAGCAGCTTGCGAGGGACAGACCAAGAGACCCAGTACTTC. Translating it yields CVSSLRGTDQETQYF.

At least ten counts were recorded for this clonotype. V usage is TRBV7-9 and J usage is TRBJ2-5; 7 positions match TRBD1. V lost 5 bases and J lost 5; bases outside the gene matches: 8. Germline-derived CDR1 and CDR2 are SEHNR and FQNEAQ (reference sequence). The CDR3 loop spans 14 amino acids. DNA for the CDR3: TGTGCCAGCAGCCCGTTCGAGGGGGCCGAGACCCAGTACTTC. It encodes CASSPFEGAETQYF.

The CDR3 reads CSVRSGSGYTF. In DNA, the CDR3 is TGCAGCGTCCGCTCCGGGTCCGGCTACACCTTC. The rearrangement links TRBV29-1 to TRBJ1-2; D is ambiguous. Germline V gene sequence: CDR1 SQVTM, CDR2 ANQGSEA. The ends were cut back, 6 bases at V and 8 bases at J, with 13 bases in the middle. The CDR3 is 11 amino acids.

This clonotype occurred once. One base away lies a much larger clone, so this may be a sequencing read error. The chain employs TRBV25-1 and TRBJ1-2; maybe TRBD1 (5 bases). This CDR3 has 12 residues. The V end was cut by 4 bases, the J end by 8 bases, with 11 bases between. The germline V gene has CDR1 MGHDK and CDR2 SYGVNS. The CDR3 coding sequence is TGTGCCAGCAGTGGATTTGGGGGGGGCTACACCTTC. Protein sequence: CASSGFGGGYTF.